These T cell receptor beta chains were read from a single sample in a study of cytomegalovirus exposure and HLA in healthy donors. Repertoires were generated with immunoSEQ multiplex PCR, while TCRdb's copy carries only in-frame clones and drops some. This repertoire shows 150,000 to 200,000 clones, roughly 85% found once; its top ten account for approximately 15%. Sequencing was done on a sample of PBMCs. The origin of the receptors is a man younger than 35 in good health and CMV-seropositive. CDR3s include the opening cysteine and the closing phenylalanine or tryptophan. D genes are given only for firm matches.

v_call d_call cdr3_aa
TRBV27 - CASGPRGGGYGYTF
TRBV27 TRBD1 CASSSSRDRGEVVTEAFF
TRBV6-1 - CATRPVEVGEKLFF
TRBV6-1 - CASKAGGYYGYTF
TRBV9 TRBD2 CASSVGLAGESSYNEQFF
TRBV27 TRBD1 CATLTGNMNTEAFF
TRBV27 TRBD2 CASRPLAGTEETQYF
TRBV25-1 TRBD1 CASGLFIGADRHSPLHF
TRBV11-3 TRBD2 CASRTSGGDTQYF
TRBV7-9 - CASSLPGNSNQPQHF
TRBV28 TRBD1 CASQGQGEMHPYNEQFF
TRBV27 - CASSLSGGTDTQYF
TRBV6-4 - CASSDKGGEADTQYF
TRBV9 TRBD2 CASSAPGLAGATGELFF
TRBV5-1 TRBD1 CASSFNLPGQGAYEQYF
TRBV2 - CAARGGGFSYEQYF
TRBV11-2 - CASSSPDRKAFF
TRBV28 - CASSGEVTYEQYF
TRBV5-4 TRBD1 CASSTGQDRYGYTF
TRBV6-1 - CASTGRGISYNEQFF
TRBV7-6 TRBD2 CASSPFRASGGVDEQFF
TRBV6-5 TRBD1 CASSYSGTAFNYGYTF
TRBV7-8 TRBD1 CASSLGGGSTEAFF
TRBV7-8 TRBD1 CASSSLGQGPQPQHF
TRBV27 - CASSFAGNTEAFF
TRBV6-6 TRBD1 CASRTGQAETQYF
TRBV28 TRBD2 CASSSAFSGLAPYEQYF